The clone carrying this T cell receptor beta chain has only one observation. The entry originates in a study of blood T cell repertoires in COVID-19. The V gene's germline CDR1 is SGHNT and CDR2 YENEEA. Trimming removed 5 bases from V and 0 bases from J; junction bases left unmatched: 4. The CDR3 contains 15 residues. Sequencing was performed with immunoSEQ multiplex PCR; in TCRdb, only in-frame clones are kept and a portion is missing. The sample lists over 250,000 clones; about nine tenths were seen once. Source material: peripheral blood. The clonotype comes from a woman aged 55-69 years with acute or convalescent COVID-19. V gene TRBV11-3 combines with J gene TRBJ2-7, with 10 nucleotides matching TRBD1. Here the CDR3 DNA reads TGTGCCAGCAGCCCGGGACAGGGGAACTCCTACGAGCAGTACTTC. Translating it yields CASSPGQGNSYEQYF.